A selection of T cell receptor beta chains follows, all from one sample in a study of vaccination effects on CD4 cells after COVID-19. Their antigen targets remain unknown. Generated by immunoSEQ multiplex PCR, the TCRdb table keeps only in-frame clones and is missing some. Here the sample spans tens of thousands of clones, 74% being singletons. This specimen consisted of CD4+ T cells from PBMCs cultured with HCoV-229E spike peptides, obtained after COVID-19 vaccination. The receptor source for this set is a human donor who received a COVID-19 vaccine. The CDR3 runs from the conserved cysteine through the conserved F or W.

v_call: TRBV18; cdr3_aa: CASSPRQETGNTIYF
v_call: TRBV4-1; cdr3_aa: CASSRPDTNYGYTF
v_call: TRBV5-1; cdr3_aa: CASSLAARGLVVETQYF
v_call: TRBV5-1; cdr3_aa: CASSLESGASGELFF
v_call: TRBV3-1/TRBV3-2; cdr3_aa: CASSQDNGGARKTQYF
v_call: TRBV2; cdr3_aa: CASSDLTMGSYNEQFF
v_call: TRBV18; cdr3_aa: CASSPLRGTADQETQYF
v_call: TRBV30; cdr3_aa: CAWSVHSLLAHTEAFF
v_call: TRBV14; cdr3_aa: CASSSGLGNQNLRPKQFF
v_call: TRBV29-1; cdr3_aa: CSVGADTQYF
v_call: TRBV18; cdr3_aa: CASSPQGVLTEAFF
v_call: TRBV6-1; cdr3_aa: CASSEGPWRTQYF
v_call: TRBV6-5; cdr3_aa: CASSYRGGNSPLHF
v_call: TRBV19; cdr3_aa: CASGGGRTGELFF
v_call: TRBV10-2; cdr3_aa: CASSEGRELFF
v_call: TRBV5-1; cdr3_aa: CASSLTSGGAGEQFF
v_call: TRBV5-1; cdr3_aa: CASSLVLQGNTGELFF
v_call: TRBV6-5; cdr3_aa: CASSYAQGREKLFF
v_call: TRBV11-1; cdr3_aa: CASSPPRGPDTEAFF
v_call: TRBV2; cdr3_aa: CASSTTGNTEAFF